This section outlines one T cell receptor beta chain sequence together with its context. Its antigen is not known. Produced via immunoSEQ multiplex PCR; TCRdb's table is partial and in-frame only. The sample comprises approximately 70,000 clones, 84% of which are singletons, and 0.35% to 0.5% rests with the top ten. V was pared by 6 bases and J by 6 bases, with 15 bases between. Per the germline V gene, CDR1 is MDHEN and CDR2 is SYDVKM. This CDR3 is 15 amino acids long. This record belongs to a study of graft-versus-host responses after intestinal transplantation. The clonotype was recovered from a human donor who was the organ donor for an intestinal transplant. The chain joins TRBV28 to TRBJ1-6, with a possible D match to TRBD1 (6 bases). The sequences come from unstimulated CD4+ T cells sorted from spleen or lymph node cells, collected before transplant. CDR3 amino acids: CASRTSRGSNSPLHF. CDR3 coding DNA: TGTGCCAGCAGAACCTCAAGGGGGAGTAATTCACCCCTCCACTTT.